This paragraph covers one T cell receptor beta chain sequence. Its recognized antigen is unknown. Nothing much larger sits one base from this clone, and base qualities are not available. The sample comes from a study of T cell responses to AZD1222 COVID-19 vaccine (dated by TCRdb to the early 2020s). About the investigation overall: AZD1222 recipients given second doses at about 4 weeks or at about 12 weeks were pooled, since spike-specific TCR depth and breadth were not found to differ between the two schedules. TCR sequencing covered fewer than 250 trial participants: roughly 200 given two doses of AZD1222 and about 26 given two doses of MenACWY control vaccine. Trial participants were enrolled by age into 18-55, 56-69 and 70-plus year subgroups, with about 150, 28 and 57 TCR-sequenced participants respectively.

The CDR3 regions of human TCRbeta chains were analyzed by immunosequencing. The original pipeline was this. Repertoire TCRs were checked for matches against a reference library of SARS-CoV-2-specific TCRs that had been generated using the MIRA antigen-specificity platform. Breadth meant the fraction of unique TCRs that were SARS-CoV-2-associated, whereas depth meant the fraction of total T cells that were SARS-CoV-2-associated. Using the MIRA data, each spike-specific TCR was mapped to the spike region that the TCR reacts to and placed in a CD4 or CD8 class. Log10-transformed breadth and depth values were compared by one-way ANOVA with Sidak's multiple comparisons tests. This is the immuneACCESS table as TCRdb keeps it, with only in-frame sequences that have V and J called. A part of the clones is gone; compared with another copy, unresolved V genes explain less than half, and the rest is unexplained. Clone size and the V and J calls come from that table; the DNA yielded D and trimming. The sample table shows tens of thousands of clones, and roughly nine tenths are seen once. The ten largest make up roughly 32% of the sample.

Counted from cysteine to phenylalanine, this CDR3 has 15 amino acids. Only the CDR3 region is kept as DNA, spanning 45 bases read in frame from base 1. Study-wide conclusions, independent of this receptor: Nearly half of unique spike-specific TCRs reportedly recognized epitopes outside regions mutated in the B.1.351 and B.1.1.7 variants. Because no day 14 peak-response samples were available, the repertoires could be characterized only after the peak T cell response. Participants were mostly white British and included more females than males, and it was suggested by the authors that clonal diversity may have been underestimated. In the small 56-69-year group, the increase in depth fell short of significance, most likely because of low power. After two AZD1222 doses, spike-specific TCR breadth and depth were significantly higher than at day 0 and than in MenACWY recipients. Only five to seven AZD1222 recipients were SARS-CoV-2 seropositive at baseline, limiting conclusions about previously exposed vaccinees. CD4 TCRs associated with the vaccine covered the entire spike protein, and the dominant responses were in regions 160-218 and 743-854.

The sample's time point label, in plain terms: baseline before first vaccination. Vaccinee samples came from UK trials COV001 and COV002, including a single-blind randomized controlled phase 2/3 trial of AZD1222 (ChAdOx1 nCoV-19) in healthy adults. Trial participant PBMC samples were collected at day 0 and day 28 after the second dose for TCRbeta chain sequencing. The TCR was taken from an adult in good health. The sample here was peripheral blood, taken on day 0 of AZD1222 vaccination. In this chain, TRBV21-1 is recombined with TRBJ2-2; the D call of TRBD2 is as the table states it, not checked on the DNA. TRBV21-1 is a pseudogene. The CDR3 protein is CASSNKIGRAGELFF. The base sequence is TGTGCCAGCAGCAATAAGATCGGGAGGGCCGGGGAGCTGTTTTTT.